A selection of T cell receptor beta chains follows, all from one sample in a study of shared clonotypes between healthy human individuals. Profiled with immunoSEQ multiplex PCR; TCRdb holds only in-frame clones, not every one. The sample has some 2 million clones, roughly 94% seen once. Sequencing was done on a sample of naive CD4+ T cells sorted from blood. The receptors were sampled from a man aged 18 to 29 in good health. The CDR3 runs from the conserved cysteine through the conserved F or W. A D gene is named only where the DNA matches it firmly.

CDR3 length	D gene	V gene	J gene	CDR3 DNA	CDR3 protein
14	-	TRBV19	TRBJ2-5	TGTGCCAGTAGCCGGGACGGGACCCAAGAGACCCAGTACTTC	CASSRDGTQETQYF
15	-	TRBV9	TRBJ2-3	TGTGCCAGCAGCGGAAGTCTAGCAGTCACAGATACGCAGTATTTT	CASSGSLAVTDTQYF
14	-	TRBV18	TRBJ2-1	TGTGCCAGCTCACCGGAGTCCTCCTACAATGAGCAGTTCTTC	CASSPESSYNEQFF
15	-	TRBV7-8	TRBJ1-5	TGTGCCAGCAGCCCAAGGACGGAAGGCAATCAGCCCCAGCATTTT	CASSPRTEGNQPQHF
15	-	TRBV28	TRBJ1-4	TGTGCCAGCAGTTTATCCGGGGGAGAAGCAGAAAAACTGTTTTTT	CASSLSGGEAEKLFF
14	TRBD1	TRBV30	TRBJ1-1	TGTGCCAGCTTATCTCGGGACAGGAACACTGAAGCTTTCTTT	CASLSRDRNTEAFF
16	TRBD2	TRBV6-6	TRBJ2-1	TGTGCCAGCAGAACTAGCGGCCATGGCGTTTACAATGAGCAGTTCTTC	CASRTSGHGVYNEQFF
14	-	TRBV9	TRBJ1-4	TGTGCCAGCAGCGTAGGTGACATCAATGAAAAACTGTTTTTT	CASSVGDINEKLFF
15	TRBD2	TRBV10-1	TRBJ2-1	TGCGCCAGCAGTCCCCGGACTAGCAAGTACAATGAGCAGTTCTTC	CASSPRTSKYNEQFF
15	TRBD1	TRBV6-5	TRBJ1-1	TGTGCCAGCAGTTATCTTCGACAGGGGGGGACTGAAGCTTTCTTT	CASSYLRQGGTEAFF
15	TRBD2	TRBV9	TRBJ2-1	TGTGCCAGCAGCCCGACTAGCGGGTCCTACAATGAGCAGTTCTTC	CASSPTSGSYNEQFF
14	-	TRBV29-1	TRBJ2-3	TGCAGCGTTGGACTGACGACTAGCACAGATACGCAGTATTTT	CSVGLTTSTDTQYF
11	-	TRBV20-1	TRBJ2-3	TGCAGTGCTGCGCGTGGCGATACGCAGTATTTT	CSAARGDTQYF
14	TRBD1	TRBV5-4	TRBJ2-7	TGTGCCAGCAGCAAGGGACAGGGCTCCTACGAGCAGTACTTC	CASSKGQGSYEQYF
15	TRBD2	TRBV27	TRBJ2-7	TGTGCCAGCAATAGTATGGCGGGGGTTGCTGGCGAGCAGTACTTC	CASNSMAGVAGEQYF